Listed here are 7 T cell receptor beta chains from one sample, sequenced in a study of T cell repertoires in cytomegalovirus infection (dated by TCRdb to about 2019). Interpreted using the paper, the treatment or condition label stands for: in vitro stimulation with specific CMV peptide epitopes to enrich CMV-specific T cells. The run used an Illumina HiSeq 1500. The public reads were reprocessed in TCRdb via fastp at Q25 and MiXCR, keeping in-frame beta chains. Rows with one shared CDR3 protein collapse into an entry with the most common genes and DNA. Counted in this sample were approximately 120,000 distinct CDR3 sequences; around 31% of them appeared once. The ten biggest clones cover about 81% of the sample. Antigen specificity for these receptors is unknown. The sample was CD8+ T cells from cultured PBMCs, taken from culture after CMV antigen stimulation. The receptors were sampled from a human donor in good health (CMV status not recorded). Some clones in this sample may be carry-over from other donors' samples.

This clonotype was seen just once. One junction end disagrees with the germline gene, perhaps due to a read error. The chain recombines TRBV6-2 or TRBV6-3 with TRBJ1-1, with D perhaps TRBD1 (5 bases). The CDR3 has 13 residues. The germline gives CDR1 MNHEY, CDR2 SVGEGT. This chain's CDR3 is CANSPRQNYEAFF. CDR3 coding DNA: TGTGCCAACAGTCCCAGACAGAACTATGAAGCTTTCTTT.

V is TRBV20-1 and J is TRBJ1-1; the match to TRBD1 covers 7 bases. In germline, CDR1 is DFQATT, CDR2 SNEGSKA (reference sequence). The CDR3 is made up of 12 amino acids. Trimming removed 6 bases from V and 4 bases from J; junction bases left unmatched: 5. The CDR3: CSATYRGTEAFF. CDR3 in DNA: TGCAGTGCCACTTACAGGGGCACTGAAGCTTTCTTT.

This clonotype appeared many times. The chain joins TRBV28 to TRBJ2-7, with TRBD1 matching 7 bases. Germline assignment: CDR1 MDHEN and CDR2 SYDVKM. Germline trimming cut 6 bases from V and 2 bases from J; bases unmatched to any gene: 7. This CDR3 contains 14 residues. Here the CDR3 DNA reads TGTGCCAGCAGGCCTACAGGGGTGGCCTACGAGCAGTACTTC. This sequence encodes CASRPTGVAYEQYF.

The J gene is TRBJ2-3, the V gene TRBV5-4; TRBD1 aligns across 10 bases. The CDR3 has 17 residues. Germline CDR1 reads SGHNT; CDR2 reads YYREEE (reference sequence). V was clipped by 4 bases and J by 3 bases; unmatched bases: 11. CDR3 nucleotides: TGTGCCAGCAGCGCGATTGTGGGACAGGGGTGGACAGATACGCAGTATTTT. Translated: CASSAIVGQGWTDTQYF.

At least ten counts were recorded for this clonotype. The rearrangement joins TRBV12-3 or TRBV12-4 to TRBJ1-5; 8 bases fit TRBD1. The CDR3 loop spans 15 amino acids. Germline trimming cut 1 base from V and 6 bases from J; bases unmatched to any gene: 5. CDR3 amino acids: CASSLVQGAIQPQHF. For the CDR3, the DNA is TGTGCCAGCAGTTTAGTGCAGGGGGCGATTCAGCCCCAGCATTTT.

The V and J genes are TRBV2 and TRBJ2-7, with TRBD1 matching 9 bases. Looked up from germline, CDR1 is SNHLY and CDR2 is FYNNEI. V gave up 7 bases and J gave up 2 bases; unmatched junction bases: 9. The CDR3 is 15 residues long. The CDR3 sequence is CASTEGTGLTYEQYF. The CDR3 DNA reads as TGTGCCAGCACCGAGGGGACAGGGTTAACCTACGAGCAGTACTTC.

The J gene is TRBJ2-7, the V gene TRBV7-6, with TRBD1 matching 7 bases. V was clipped by 5 bases and J by 0 bases; unmatched bases: 4. Per the germline V gene, CDR1 is SGHVS and CDR2 is FNYEAQ. The CDR3 contains 14 residues. The CDR3: CASSARDSSYEQYF. In nucleotides, the CDR3 is TGTGCCAGCAGCGCACGGGACAGCTCCTACGAGCAGTACTTC.